Listed below are T cell receptor beta chains from one sample, sequenced in a study of blood T cell repertoires in COVID-19. Data came from immunoSEQ multiplex PCR; TCRdb stores just in-frame clones and leaves some out. The sample contains about 180,000 clones, approximately 80% of which appear only once. The specimen sequenced was peripheral blood. The receptors originated from a woman aged 60-75 years with acute or convalescent COVID-19. Both conserved end residues are part of each CDR3. Fields, in order: clone size, CDR3 length, D gene, J gene, V gene, CDR3 DNA, CDR3 protein. D genes are given only for firm matches. Size tells how often a clone was seen (once, few, many) or the class of an expanded clone, and some rows leave it out.

-	11	-	TRBJ1-1	TRBV19	TGTGCCAGTAGTATCCAGGGTAGAGCTTTCTTT	CASSIQGRAFF
-	20	TRBD2	TRBJ2-5	TRBV7-6	TGTGCCAGCAGCTACAAAGACCCCCCCACTAGCGGGGGGGCCCGGGAGACCCAGTACTTC	CASSYKDPPTSGGARETQYF
-	13	-	TRBJ1-4	TRBV7-9	TGTGCCAGCGTTAGAACAGGGAATGAAAAACTGTTTTTT	CASVRTGNEKLFF
-	17	-	TRBJ1-2	TRBV5-6	TGTGCCAGCAGCTTGAAGTTGGCTGGCGGGTCTAACTATGGCTACACCTTC	CASSLKLAGGSNYGYTF
few	17	-	TRBJ1-4	TRBV7-9	TGTGCCAGCAGCTTAGGGGCAGGGGTTGTTACTAATGAAAAACTGTTTTTT	CASSLGAGVVTNEKLFF
-	14	TRBD1	TRBJ2-3	TRBV10-3	TGTGCCATCAGCGATCCGGGACAGGCGTATACGCAGTATTTT	CAISDPGQAYTQYF
few	17	-	TRBJ1-3	TRBV10-3	TGTGCCATCAGTGAGTCCGCCGCGGGGGCTGGTGGAAACACCATATATTTT	CAISESAAGAGGNTIYF
-	14	TRBD1	TRBJ1-1	TRBV18	TGTGCCAGCTCTCCGGACAGGCAAAACACTGAAGCTTTCTTT	CASSPDRQNTEAFF
-	14	-	TRBJ1-1	TRBV28	TGTGCCAGCAGGTACAGGGCGATGAACACTGAAGCTTTCTTT	CASRYRAMNTEAFF
-	17	-	TRBJ2-3	TRBV5-8	TGTGCCAGCAGCTTGGGCAGGTTTCTCTCTAGCACAGATACGCAGTATTTT	CASSLGRFLSSTDTQYF
-	15	TRBD1	TRBJ1-2	TRBV27	TGTGCCAGCAGGACTCAAATGACAGGGAACTATGGCTACACCTTC	CASRTQMTGNYGYTF
-	16	TRBD1	TRBJ1-2	TRBV29-1	TGCAGCGCCCCCAGACAGGGGAGCCTCTCTAACTATGGCTACACCTTC	CSAPRQGSLSNYGYTF
-	12	TRBD1	TRBJ1-2	TRBV30	TGTGCCTGGAGTCCACAGGGGTGGGGCTACACCTTC	CAWSPQGWGYTF
once	14	-	TRBJ1-5	TRBV27	TGTGCCAGCAGCCGATCAACAGGAGGGCAGCCCCAGCATTTT	CASSRSTGGQPQHF
-	11	-	TRBJ1-2	TRBV20-1	TGCAGTGTGCAGGGCAAGGTTGGCTACACCTTC	CSVQGKVGYTF
-	17	TRBD2	TRBJ2-3	TRBV7-2	TGTGCCAGCAGCTTACAACTCTCGGCGGGGGGGTCAGATACGCAGTATTTT	CASSLQLSAGGSDTQYF
-	15	-	TRBJ1-5	TRBV9	TGTGCCAGCAGCGTATCTGTCGGCGGTAATCAGCCCCAGCATTTT	CASSVSVGGNQPQHF
-	16	-	TRBJ1-4	TRBV6-4	TGTGCCAGCAGCCCCGAGGGTTTCCCAACTAATGAAAAACTGTTTTTT	CASSPEGFPTNEKLFF
-	16	TRBD1	TRBJ1-1	TRBV7-3	TGTGCCAGCAGCTCCGGCAGGGGGTCCCTGAACACTGAAGCTTTCTTT	CASSSGRGSLNTEAFF
few	15	TRBD1	TRBJ2-7	TRBV6-6	TGTGCCAGCAGTTACTCGAACAGGGGGGCCTACGAGCAGTACTTC	CASSYSNRGAYEQYF
-	14	-	TRBJ2-7	TRBV27	TGTGCCAGCAGTACGGACAGTGGGGACTACGAGCAGTACTTC	CASSTDSGDYEQYF
-	14	-	TRBJ1-4	TRBV6-5	TGTGCCAGCAGTTTAGGGGGGGGTAATGAAAAACTGTTTTTT	CASSLGGGNEKLFF
-	15	TRBD2	TRBJ2-7	TRBV6-5	TGTGCCAGCGGTTCTGAGCGGGGGGGCCCCTACGAGCAGTACTTC	CASGSERGGPYEQYF
-	19	TRBD1	TRBJ2-1	TRBV5-8	TGTGCCAGCAGCTTGGCCAGGGACAGGGGTCAGTACCGGTACAATGAGCAGTTCTTC	CASSLARDRGQYRYNEQFF
-	15	TRBD1	TRBJ1-1	TRBV5-4	TGTGCCAGCAGCTCAGGGGACAGGGCGGGCACTGAAGCTTTCTTT	CASSSGDRAGTEAFF
-	13	TRBD1	TRBJ2-7	TRBV2	TGTGTGACCCTAGACAGGGGCCGGAACGAGCAGTACTTC	CVTLDRGRNEQYF
-	17	TRBD2	TRBJ2-3	TRBV2	TGTGCCAGCAGTGAAACGGGCCTAGCGGGGTCCACAGATACGCAGTATTTT	CASSETGLAGSTDTQYF
few	17	-	TRBJ1-3	TRBV9	TGTGCCAGCAGCGTACCCCCGGGGGGTTCCTCTGGAAACACCATATATTTT	CASSVPPGGSSGNTIYF
-	14	-	TRBJ2-5	TRBV15	TGTGCCACCAGCAGAGAGACCCAGAGGGAGACCCAGTACTTC	CATSRETQRETQYF
-	14	-	TRBJ2-7	TRBV7-2	TGTGCCAGCAGCTTAGCGTCTAACTCCTACGAGCAGTACTTC	CASSLASNSYEQYF
-	15	-	TRBJ1-3	TRBV6-5	TGTGCCAGCAGTTACTCGGTCGGGGTGAGGAACACCATATATTTT	CASSYSVGVRNTIYF
-	14	-	TRBJ2-5	TRBV11-2	TGTGCCAGCAAACCCTCGGGAGCTCAAGAGACCCAGTACTTC	CASKPSGAQETQYF
-	15	TRBD1	TRBJ1-1	TRBV30	TGTGCCTGGCGGGGCCGACAGGGGCTGAACACTGAAGCTTTCTTT	CAWRGRQGLNTEAFF
-	13	-	TRBJ2-1	TRBV6-4	TGTGCCAGCCAGTCTAGCTCCTACAATGAGCAGTTCTTC	CASQSSSYNEQFF
-	11	-	TRBJ1-1	TRBV2	TGTGCCAGCAGTCAGGGGACTGAAGCTTTCTTT	CASSQGTEAFF
-	14	TRBD2	TRBJ2-1	TRBV25-1	TGTGCCAGCAGCTTAGCGGGGGGCTACAATGAGCAGTTCTTC	CASSLAGGYNEQFF
once	13	TRBD1	TRBJ2-5	TRBV7-2	TGTGCCAGCAGCGTGGGACAGCAAGAGACCCAGTACTTC	CASSVGQQETQYF
-	13	TRBD1	TRBJ1-2	TRBV7-2	TGTGCCAGCAGCTTAGGTACAGGGGAAGGCTACACCTTC	CASSLGTGEGYTF
-	17	TRBD1	TRBJ1-5	TRBV24-1	TGTGCCACCAGTGATACCACAAGACAGGGGGCCAATCAGCCCCAGCATTTT	CATSDTTRQGANQPQHF
once	17	-	TRBJ2-6	TRBV7-2	TGTGCCAGCAGCTTTGGAATCCGGAGCTCTGGGGCCAACGTCCTGACTTTC	CASSFGIRSSGANVLTF
-	16	-	TRBJ1-1	TRBV5-1	TGCGCCAGCAGCTTGGCAGGTAGGGGAATGAACACTGAAGCTTTCTTT	CASSLAGRGMNTEAFF
-	15	TRBD1	TRBJ2-7	TRBV6-5	TGTGCCAGCAGTTACTCAGGGGGCCTTCCCTACGAGCAGTACTTC	CASSYSGGLPYEQYF
-	16	-	TRBJ2-7	TRBV11-2	TGTGCCAGCAGCTTACTAACAGGGTTTCAGGGGAACGAGCAGTACTTC	CASSLLTGFQGNEQYF
-	16	TRBD2	TRBJ2-5	TRBV5-1	TGCGCCAGCAGCTTGGAAGTGGCGGGGGGTGTCGAGACCCAGTACTTC	CASSLEVAGGVETQYF
-	16	-	TRBJ2-2	TRBV18	TGTGCCAGCTCACCCGGAGTGGTGTCGAACACCGGGGAGCTGTTTTTT	CASSPGVVSNTGELFF
-	14	-	TRBJ2-3	TRBV3-1/TRBV3-2	TGTGCCAGCAGCCAACCCGGGGGCACAGATACGCAGTATTTT	CASSQPGGTDTQYF
-	15	-	TRBJ2-2	TRBV7-9	TGTGCCAGCAGCTTCCCGGGACAGAACACCGGGGAGCTGTTTTTT	CASSFPGQNTGELFF
-	15	-	TRBJ2-3	TRBV9	TGTGCCAGCAGCGTACGATCCGGGTTCGGGGATACGCAGTATTTT	CASSVRSGFGDTQYF
-	15	-	TRBJ1-1	TRBV4-1	TGCGCCAGCAGCCAAGTGGCCAGGGACTACACTGAAGCTTTCTTT	CASSQVARDYTEAFF
-	17	TRBD1	TRBJ1-2	TRBV5-4	TGTGCCAGCACCATAAGTCCGGGACAGGGCGCTTTCTATGGCTACACCTTC	CASTISPGQGAFYGYTF
-	14	TRBD1	TRBJ1-2	TRBV5-1	TGCGCCAGCAGCTGGGGGACAGGATGGTATGGCTACACCTTC	CASSWGTGWYGYTF
-	15	TRBD1	TRBJ2-7	TRBV19	TGTGCCAGTAGTATAGTGGGACAGGGGGACTACGAGCAGTACTTC	CASSIVGQGDYEQYF
-	13	-	TRBJ1-2	TRBV28	TGTGCCAGCAGTTTAGTGGGGGGCTATGGCTACACCTTC	CASSLVGGYGYTF
once	15	-	TRBJ2-7	TRBV5-1	TGCGCCAGCAGCTTGGCGGCTAGCGCCTCCTACGAGCAGTACTTC	CASSLAASASYEQYF
-	12	-	TRBJ2-1	TRBV20-1	TGCAGTGCTAGTAGGGGCGGGGCTGAGCAGTTCTTC	CSASRGGAEQFF